This T cell receptor beta chain was recovered during a study of control samples from healthy donors and cancer patients. V was pared by 10 bases and J by 3 bases, with 14 bases between. The CDR3 runs to 13 residues. CDR1 and CDR2 from the germline V gene are MNHEY and SMNVEV (reference sequence). Profiled with immunoSEQ multiplex PCR; TCRdb holds only in-frame clones, not every one. The data show 150,000 or so clones, with around 88% seen just once and about 5.3% held by the top ten. The source material was blood. The TCR originated in a woman aged 25 to 45 in good health. The chain employs TRBV27 and TRBJ2-3; D is uncertain. The CDR3 nucleotides read TGTGCCACATCTCCGCCACTAACAGATACGCAGTATTTT. The encoded protein is CATSPPLTDTQYF.